One T cell receptor beta chain is described in this entry. The sample is drawn from a study of OX40 agonist ivuxolimab in advanced cancers. Data came from immunoSEQ multiplex PCR; TCRdb stores just in-frame clones and leaves some out. This table has 100,000 or so clones, less than 95% appearing once. V lost 6 bases and J lost 0, with 10 bases in between. Germline loops: CDR1 MNHEY, CDR2 SVGAGI. The CDR3 loop spans 14 amino acids. The sample was CD4+ or CD8+ T cells sorted from blood, taken in a trial of the OX40 agonist ivuxolimab. This TCR was sampled from an adult with an advanced solid tumor such as melanoma, head and neck, liver or kidney cancer. The chain employs TRBV6-5 and TRBJ2-3; D gene uncertain. Here the CDR3 DNA reads TGTGCCAGCAGCCGTATATCTAGCACAGATACGCAGTATTTT. This sequence encodes CASSRISSTDTQYF.